This TCR beta chain was retrieved from a study of T-cell memory formation after mild COVID-19. Overall study findings and caveats: CM and EM subsets held most contracting CD4+ clones; EMRA held CD8+ ones. The pre-infection memory compartment contained some responding clones, suggesting cross-reactive memory joined. Unconfirmed was the SARS-CoV-2 specificity of second-wave clones that peaked on day 37.

TCRdb itself ran the 5' RACE reads through MiXCR, one entry per CDR3 protein. The sample records hundreds of thousands of distinct CDR3 sequences, about a fifth being singletons. V lost 3 bases and J lost 2, with 10 bases in between. There are 14 residues in the CDR3. Remarks on this clonotype: The target antigen is unknown.

V and J are TRBV12-3 or TRBV12-4 and TRBJ2-5, with unresolved D. Sequenced input: PBMCs or a T cell subset sorted from them (not recorded which). The sequence was collected from an adult woman who had mild COVID-19 (a few samples of this study predate the infection). Cell type and time point are not known. CDR3 in amino acids: CASSLWQDQETQYF. CDR3 bases: TGTGCCAGCAGTTTGTGGCAGGATCAAGAGACCCAGTACTTC.